Listed here are 16 T cell receptor beta chains from one sample, sequenced in a study of blood T cell repertoires in COVID-19. Data came from immunoSEQ multiplex PCR; TCRdb stores just in-frame clones and leaves some out. This table holds some 140,000 clones, about four fifths found once. Input material: peripheral blood. These receptors were taken from a man at least 80 years old with acute or convalescent COVID-19.

This clone was seen more than once but under ten times. J is TRBJ1-6 and V is TRBV19, with 10 bases lining up with TRBD1. Germline V gene lookup returns CDR1 LNHDA and CDR2 SQIVND (reference sequence). This CDR3 comprises 15 residues. With V trimmed by 5 bases and J by 7 bases, 5 bases remained unmatched. The CDR3 region is CASSLTTGGNSPLHF. CDR3 DNA sequence: TGTGCCAGTAGTTTGACGACAGGGGGCAATTCACCCCTCCACTTT. The full variable domain, its missing parts supplied by reference TRBV19 and TRBJ1-6, is DGGITQSPKYLFRKEGQNVTLSCEQNLNHDAMYWYRQDPGQGLRLIYYSQIVNDFQKGDIAEGYSVSREKKESFPLTVTSAQKNPTAFYLCASSLTTGGNSPLHFGNGTRLTVT.

The gene calls are TRBV10-3 and TRBJ2-7; 7 nucleotides line up with TRBD1. Germline loops: CDR1 ENHRY, CDR2 SYGVKD. V gave up 6 bases and J gave up 3 bases; unmatched junction bases: 8. This CDR3 comprises 14 residues. CDR3 protein: CAISSGTAFYEQYF. The CDR3 nucleotides read TGTGCCATCAGCTCCGGGACAGCTTTCTACGAGCAGTACTTC.

In DNA, the CDR3 is TGTGCCAGTCGAGGGCCCGGACTAGCTCTCGTTGAGCAGTTCTTC. Amino acid sequence: CASRGPGLALVEQFF. This chain links TRBV19 with TRBJ2-1; 8 bases are shared with TRBD2. The V gene's germline CDR1 is LNHDA and CDR2 SQIVND (reference sequence). With 8 bases clipped from V and 9 bases from J, the junction kept 15 bases outside the gene matches. The CDR3 is 15 residues long.

This clone was counted a few times. The V call is TRBV2, the J call TRBJ1-1, with TRBD1 matching over 7 bases. There are 14 residues in the CDR3. The V gene end was trimmed by 8 bases and the J gene end by 5 bases; junction bases not matched to a gene: 11. Germline V gene sequence: CDR1 SNHLY, CDR2 FYNNEI. CDR3 in DNA: TGTGCCAGCCTTTTACAGGGGAGGCAGACTGAAGCTTTCTTT. This sequence encodes CASLLQGRQTEAFF.

The chain has TRBV13 and TRBJ2-3; 14 bases line up with TRBD2. V shed 5 bases and J 2 bases; nucleotides not matched to a gene: 12. CDR3 length: 19 amino acids. The germline V gene encodes CDR1 PRHDT and CDR2 FYEKMQ (reference sequence). The DNA for the CDR3 is TGTGCCAGCAGCCTTCGACTAGCGGGGGGGCCGGGGGACACAGATACGCAGTATTTT. It translates to CASSLRLAGGPGDTDTQYF.

This chain connects TRBV6-2 or TRBV6-3 to TRBJ2-4, with D perhaps matching TRBD1 (6 bases). Per germline, CDR1 MNHEY and CDR2 SVGEGT. The CDR3 has 17 residues. Between the trimmed V and J ends, which lost 3 bases and 1 base, there was a span of 16 bases. This CDR3 is CASSYTGSKGAKNIQYF. CDR3 bases: TGTGCCAGCAGTTATACAGGGAGTAAAGGGGCCAAAAACATTCAGTACTTC.

The rearrangement joins TRBV2 to TRBJ2-7, with 7 bases identical to TRBD2. Germline trimming cut 5 bases from V and 6 bases from J; bases unmatched to any gene: 4. CDR1 is SNHLY and CDR2 is FYNNEI in the germline V gene. The CDR3 sequence is 12 residues long. The CDR3, as DNA: TGTGCCAGCAGTCCGGGGGGTTTCGAGCAGTACTTC. It is translated as CASSPGGFEQYF.

V usage is TRBV10-3 and J usage is TRBJ1-2; 7 bases map to TRBD1. CDR3 length equals 13 residues. Unmatched junction bases numbered 8, after V lost 5 bases and J lost 8 bases. Germline V gives CDR1 ENHRY, CDR2 SYGVKD. CDR3 nucleotides: TGTGCCATCAGTTCCGACAGGGAGTACGGCTACACCTTC. It specifies CAISSDREYGYTF.

V is TRBV7-2 and J is TRBJ1-5, with D unresolved. Trimming removed 4 bases at V and 7 bases at J, with 11 bases between. This CDR3 is 13 amino acids long. Germline CDR1 SGHTA, CDR2 FQGNSA. The chain's CDR3 is CASSSEAGQPQHF. CDR3 sequence (DNA): TGTGCCAGCAGCTCTGAGGCGGGGCAGCCCCAGCATTTT.

The V gene is TRBV28, the J gene TRBJ2-3, with 14 bases identical to TRBD2. There are 21 residues in the CDR3. Germline values: CDR1 MDHEN, CDR2 SYDVKM. After removal of 3 bases from V and 2 bases from J, the junction contained 16 bases not matched to a gene. In DNA, the CDR3 is TGTGCCAGCAGTTTTAAGGAGGTCGGACTAGCGGGGGGACTCTCCACAGATACGCAGTATTTT. Protein product: CASSFKEVGLAGGLSTDTQYF. Supplemented by reference TRBV28 and TRBJ2-3, the full variable domain reads DVKVTQSSRYLVKRTGEKVFLECVQDMDHENMFWYRQDPGLGLRLIYFSYDVKMKEKGDIPEGYSVSREKKERFSLILESASTNQTSMYLCASSFKEVGLAGGLSTDTQYFGPGTRLTVL.

The V gene is TRBV4-1, the J gene TRBJ2-4; D possibly corresponds to TRBD2 (6 bases). The CDR3 extends over 15 amino acids. Germline V CDR1 and CDR2: MGHRA, YSYEKL. V lost 0 bases and J lost 5, with 11 bases in between. This CDR3 is CASSQDASAQNIQYF. The CDR3 DNA sequence: TGCGCCAGCAGCCAAGACGCTAGCGCCCAAAACATTCAGTACTTC.

This rearrangement joins TRBV7-9 to TRBJ2-5; the match to TRBD1 covers 9 bases. V shed 5 bases and J 5 bases; nucleotides not matched to a gene: 9. From germline, CDR1 is SEHNR and CDR2 FQNEAQ (reference sequence). The CDR3 totals 15 residues. The CDR3 coding sequence is TGTGCCAGCAGCCCGACCGGGACAGGGACTGAGACCCAGTACTTC. This translates into CASSPTGTGTETQYF.

The rearrangement joins TRBV11-1 to TRBJ2-7, with D possibly being TRBD1 (6 bases). The V and J ends lost 4 bases and 2 bases respectively, with 15 bases between them. This CDR3 region has 15 residues. Germline V gives CDR1 SGHAT, CDR2 FQDESV (reference sequence). The DNA of the CDR3 is TGTGCCAGCAGCTCCGGACAGTCTAACACCTACGAGCAGTACTTC. Translated: CASSSGQSNTYEQYF.

J is TRBJ2-5 and V is TRBV18, with 10 bases aligning to TRBD1. CDR1 is KGHSH and CDR2 is LQKENI in the germline V gene. With V trimmed by 6 bases and J by 5 bases, 9 bases remained unmatched. The CDR3 spans 15 residues. In DNA form, the CDR3 reads TGTGCCAGCTCCCAGTCCGGGACAGGGGCGGAGACCCAGTACTTC. Amino acid sequence: CASSQSGTGAETQYF.

V usage is TRBV6-1 and J usage is TRBJ2-2; D gene unclear. Germline assignment: CDR1 MNHNS and CDR2 SASEGT. Trimming removed 2 bases from V and 8 bases from J, with 6 bases in between. CDR3 length equals 12 residues. CDR3 in amino acids: CASSESVGELFF. The CDR3 DNA reads as TGTGCCAGCAGTGAATCCGTTGGGGAGCTGTTTTTT.

This clone was recorded a few times. The chain carries TRBV11-2 and TRBJ2-1, with 10 bases matching TRBD2. This CDR3 is 14 amino acids long. Germline CDR1 SGHAT, CDR2 FQNNGV. The V segment lost 7 bases and the J segment 8 bases; nucleotides outside the gene matches: 8. This CDR3 reads CASTISGGAYEQFF. Here the CDR3 DNA reads TGTGCCAGCACTATAAGCGGGGGGGCTTATGAGCAGTTCTTC.